A single sample is the source of the 22 T cell receptor beta chains below, sequenced in a study of CD8 T cells in ankylosing spondylitis. Study-wide results and caveats: Ankylosing spondylitis blood appeared to be characterized by a TCR beta motif of roughly eight highly homologous variants.

What these receptors recognize is not known. TCRdb fed the 5' RACE reads into MiXCR, producing one record per CDR3 protein. The sample records over 700,000 distinct CDR3 sequences, 15% to 20% being singletons. Sample: blood, either unsorted or a sorted T cell fraction (not recorded which). Every receptor here comes from a male donor with ankylosing spondylitis.

The J gene is TRBJ2-1, the V gene TRBV29-1, with 9 bases identical to TRBD1. In germline, CDR1 is SQVTM, CDR2 ANQGSEA. The CDR3 runs to 15 residues. After removal of 2 bases from V and 4 bases from J, the junction contained 6 bases not matched to a gene. In DNA form, the CDR3 reads TGCAGCGTTGAAAACAGGGGGCGAGGATACAATGAGCAGTTCTTC. Protein: CSVENRGRGYNEQFF.

The table lists this clonotype with a few counts. CDR3 in DNA: TGCGCCAGCAGCCCTGGCGGGTCTCGCTCTGGAAACACCATATATTTT. It codes for CASSPGGSRSGNTIYF. The V gene is TRBV5-1, the J gene TRBJ1-3; D is unresolved. Germline V gives CDR1 SGHRS, CDR2 YFSETQ. Trimming pared 4 bases from V and 0 bases from J, leaving 14 bases between. CDR3 length equals 16 residues.

This chain joins TRBV3-1 and TRBJ1-2; TRBD1 might be the D (6 bases). V was shortened by 6 bases and J by 4 bases, with 15 bases between the two germline ends. Per germline, CDR1 LGHDT and CDR2 YNNKEL (reference sequence). The CDR3 spans 14 residues. The CDR3 DNA reads as TGTGCCAGCAGAAACGGCGGGGGCAGCTATGGCTACACCTTC. Its protein product is CASRNGGGSYGYTF. Together with reference TRBV3-1 and TRBJ1-2, the CDR3 gives the full variable domain: DTAVSQTPKYLVTQMGNDKSIKCEQNLGHDTMYWYKQDSKKFLKIMFSYNNKELIINETVPNRFSPKSPDKAHLNLHINSLELGDSAVYFCASRNGGGSYGYTFGSGTRLTVV.

Only a few counts were recorded for this clonotype. The chain employs TRBV18 and TRBJ2-4, with TRBD1 identical over 7 bases. This CDR3 contains 13 residues. V lost 8 bases and J lost 5; bases outside the gene matches: 6. The germline gives CDR1 KGHSH, CDR2 LQKENI. The CDR3 DNA reads TGTGCCAGCCAAGACGGGACAGAAAACATTCAGTACTTC. Translating it yields CASQDGTENIQYF.

This clonotype is a singleton in its sample. The chain has TRBV30 and TRBJ2-7, with TRBD2 identical over 10 bases. The CDR3 extends over 14 amino acids. The V segment lost 0 bases and the J segment 5 bases; nucleotides outside the gene matches: 4. Germline V gene data show CDR1 as GTSNPN and CDR2 as SVGIG (reference sequence). The chain's CDR3 is CAWSVGAGGDEQYF. For the CDR3, the DNA is TGTGCCTGGAGTGTAGGAGCGGGAGGGGACGAGCAGTACTTC.

The J gene is TRBJ2-1, the V gene TRBV7-7; 7 positions match TRBD2. The CDR3 runs 13 residues. The junction had 3 bases not matched to a gene; V was cut back by 1 base and J by 9 bases. The V gene's germline CDR1 is SSHAT and CDR2 FNYEAQ (reference sequence). The CDR3 spells CASSLGWEGEQFF. CDR3 coding DNA: TGTGCCAGCAGCTTAGGATGGGAGGGTGAGCAGTTCTTC.

This clonotype was seen only once. A read error may produce the germline difference seen at one junction end. This chain joins TRBV20-1 and TRBJ2-5, with D possibly TRBD2 on 7 matching bases. The germline V gene has CDR1 DFQATT and CDR2 SNEGSKA (reference sequence). The CDR3 runs 16 residues. CDR3 nucleotide sequence: TGCTGTGCTAGGGGGGGGGCGGAGTTCAACCAAGAGACCCAGTACTTC. Translating it yields CCARGGAEFNQETQYF.

The chain is built from TRBV20-1 and TRBJ2-7, with a weak D call TRBD2 (5 bases). Per germline, CDR1 DFQATT and CDR2 SNEGSKA (reference sequence). The CDR3 has 12 residues. With 3 bases removed from V and 0 bases from J, the gap between germline ends came to 6 bases. CDR3 sequence: CSASGDSYEQYF. As DNA, the CDR3 is TGCAGTGCTAGCGGGGACTCCTACGAGCAGTACTTC.

This clonotype was picked up many times. This chain connects TRBV12-3 or TRBV12-4 to TRBJ2-1; tentatively, D is TRBD1 or TRBD2 (5 bases each). Trimming stripped 5 bases from V and 3 bases from J, with 17 bases between. The CDR3 loop spans 16 amino acids. The CDR3 loop reads CASSPQTGTNYNEQFF. The CDR3 DNA is TGTGCCAGCAGTCCCCAAACCGGGACCAACTACAATGAGCAGTTCTTC.

This clonotype was picked up a small number of times. The gene calls are TRBV20-1 and TRBJ2-5; possibly TRBD1 or TRBD2 for D (6 bases each). The CDR3 is 14 residues long. V dropped 1 base and J dropped 5 bases, with 14 bases sitting between them. The germline gives CDR1 DFQATT, CDR2 SNEGSKA (reference sequence). CDR3 loop: CSARGGGSGETQYF. The CDR3 region has the DNA TGCAGTGCTAGAGGAGGGGGGTCAGGGGAGACCCAGTACTTC.

This clonotype was counted between two and nine times. This chain joins TRBV5-1 and TRBJ2-7; D uncertain. Trimming removed 4 bases from V and 3 bases from J, with 11 bases in between. This CDR3 spans 13 amino acids. The V gene's germline CDR1 is SGHRS and CDR2 YFSETQ. CDR3 in amino acids: CASSGSPIYEQYF. The CDR3 bases are TGCGCCAGCAGCGGGTCCCCCATCTACGAGCAGTACTTC.

This chain links TRBV7-2 with TRBJ2-1; 8 bases map to TRBD1. From germline, CDR1 is SGHTA and CDR2 FQGNSA. V lost 5 bases to trimming and J lost 6 bases; unmatched junction nucleotides: 9. The length of the CDR3 is 15 residues. The chain's CDR3 is CASSPVRGQGNEQFF. CDR3 DNA sequence: TGTGCCAGCAGCCCGGTGAGAGGACAGGGCAATGAGCAGTTCTTC.

The CDR3 protein is CASSVRGRDQETQYF. The DNA of the CDR3 is TGCGCCAGCAGCGTGAGGGGGCGCGACCAAGAGACCCAGTACTTC. The chain has TRBV4-1 and TRBJ2-5; 7 positions agree with TRBD1. The CDR3 contains 15 residues. The V segment lost 5 bases and the J segment 0 bases; nucleotides outside the gene matches: 6. Germline CDR1 and CDR2: MGHRA and YSYEKL.

This clonotype was counted only a few times. The chain is built from TRBV2 and TRBJ2-5; D may be TRBD2 (5 bases). Germline CDR1 reads SNHLY; CDR2 reads FYNNEI. V was clipped by 1 base and J by 4 bases, with 10 bases between them. The CDR3 runs to 14 residues. This CDR3 reads CASSEGGVRETQYF. The CDR3 region has the DNA TGTGCCAGCAGTGAAGGGGGAGTTCGAGAGACCCAGTACTTC.

The CDR3 DNA reads as TGTGCCTTCCGGGCCTCATACCTCTACGAGCAGTACTTC. The encoded protein is CAFRASYLYEQYF. This rearrangement joins TRBV30 to TRBJ2-7; D is unresolved. The CDR3 is 13 residues long. Trimming shortened V by 7 bases and J by 3 bases, and 16 bases separated the two germline ends. Germline CDR1 and CDR2: GTSNPN and SVGIG (reference sequence).

Ten or more counts support this clonotype. This sequence joins TRBV7-3 and TRBJ2-7, with TRBD1 matching 10 bases. The CDR3 has 14 residues. V dropped 5 bases and J dropped 8; count of bases not matched to a gene: 9. Germline CDR1 and CDR2: SGHTA and FQGTGA. The CDR3 DNA is TGTGCCAGCAGCGAGATGGGACAGGGGTATCAGCAGTACTTC. Protein: CASSEMGQGYQQYF.

The chain joins TRBV7-3 to TRBJ1-1, with 7 bases identical to TRBD1. This CDR3 contains 13 residues. The ends lost 5 bases at V and 7 bases at J; junction bases unmatched: 7. Germline V gene data show CDR1 as SGHTA and CDR2 as FQGTGA. DNA for the CDR3: TGTGCCAGCAGCCCAAGGGGGCGGTTTGAAGCTTTCTTT. It specifies CASSPRGRFEAFF.

The table lists this clonotype with many counts. The chain employs TRBV7-3 and TRBJ2-1, with 7 bases that match TRBD2. CDR1 and CDR2 (germline): SGHTA, FQGTGA. There are 16 residues in the CDR3. V lost 5 bases and J lost 2; bases outside the gene matches: 9. The CDR3 spells CASSRRSGNTYNEQFF. The CDR3 DNA reads as TGTGCCAGCAGCCGCAGGAGCGGGAATACCTACAATGAGCAGTTCTTC.

This clonotype appeared once. The V call is TRBV6-2 or TRBV6-3, the J call TRBJ2-7, with D unresolved. Per germline, CDR1 MNHEY and CDR2 SVGEGT. V was cut by 0 bases and J by 5 bases, with 5 bases left in between. CDR3 length: 12 residues. For the CDR3, the DNA is TGTGCCAGCAGTTACTCTATGCACGAGCAGTACTTC. Residues: CASSYSMHEQYF.

This clonotype was counted many times. The chain combines TRBV19 with TRBJ2-1; D is ambiguous. V lost 6 bases to trimming and J lost 0 bases, with 12 bases between them. The germline CDR1 and CDR2 sequences are LNHDA and SQIVND (reference sequence). This CDR3 contains 15 residues. The CDR3 here is CASSITATSYNEQFF. CDR3 DNA sequence: TGTGCCAGTAGCATTACAGCAACCTCCTACAATGAGCAGTTCTTC.

This clonotype was observed a few times. V usage is TRBV5-1 and J usage is TRBJ2-1, with 11 positions matching TRBD2. Germline CDR1 and CDR2: SGHRS and YFSETQ. The CDR3 consists of 19 residues. The V and J ends lost 5 bases and 0 bases, in that order; junction bases with no gene match: 13. The CDR3 region has the DNA TGCGCCAGCAGGGGACTAGCGGAGGGCCTCCTTAGCTCCTACAATGAGCAGTTCTTC. Translated: CASRGLAEGLLSSYNEQFF.

This clonotype was found many times. The chain recombines TRBV10-3 with TRBJ2-7; no clear D gene. The CDR3 loop spans 12 amino acids. Germline V gene lookup returns CDR1 ENHRY and CDR2 SYGVKD. The germline V and J ends were trimmed by 3 bases and 2 bases, with 5 bases remaining between them. The CDR3 DNA follows: TGTGCCATCAGTGAAACACCCTACGAGCAGTACTTC. Its translation: CAISETPYEQYF.